The clone carrying this T cell receptor (beta chain) occurred a few times. The data are from a study of T cells in localized non-small cell lung cancer. Trimming cost V 4 bases and J 8 bases, with 10 bases left between them. CDR1 is SGHRS and CDR2 is YFSETQ in the germline V gene. This CDR3 spans 12 amino acids. Repertoires were generated with immunoSEQ multiplex PCR, while TCRdb's copy carries only in-frame clones and drops some. The sample gives some 38,000 clones, roughly 89% of which show up once; around 6.1% is in the top ten. The sequence was obtained from a male donor aged 60 or older with stage II lung adenocarcinoma. The chain has TRBV5-1 and TRBJ2-1; D gene ambiguous. The sample was peripheral blood mononuclear cells, taken before any cancer treatment. The CDR3 protein is CASSRSIDEQFF. CDR3 coding DNA: TGCGCCAGCAGCCGGAGCATAGATGAGCAGTTCTTC.